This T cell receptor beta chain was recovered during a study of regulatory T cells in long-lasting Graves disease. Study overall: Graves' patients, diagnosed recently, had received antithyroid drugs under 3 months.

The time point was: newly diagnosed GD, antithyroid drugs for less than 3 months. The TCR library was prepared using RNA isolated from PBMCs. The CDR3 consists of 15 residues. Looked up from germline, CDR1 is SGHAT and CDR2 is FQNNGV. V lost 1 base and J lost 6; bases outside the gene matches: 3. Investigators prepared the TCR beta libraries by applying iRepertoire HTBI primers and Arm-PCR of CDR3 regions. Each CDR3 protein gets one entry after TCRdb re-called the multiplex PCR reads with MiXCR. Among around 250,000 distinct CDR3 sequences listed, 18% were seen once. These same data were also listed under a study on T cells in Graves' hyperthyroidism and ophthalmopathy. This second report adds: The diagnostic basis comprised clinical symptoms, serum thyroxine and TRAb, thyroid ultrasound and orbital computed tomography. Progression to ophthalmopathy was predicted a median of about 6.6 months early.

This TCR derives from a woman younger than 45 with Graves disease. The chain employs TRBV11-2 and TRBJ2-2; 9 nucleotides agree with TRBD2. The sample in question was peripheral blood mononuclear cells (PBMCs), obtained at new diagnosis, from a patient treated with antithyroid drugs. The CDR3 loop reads CASSLGGGGAGELFF. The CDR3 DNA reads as TGTGCCAGCAGCTTAGGCGGCGGGGGGGCCGGGGAGCTGTTTTTT.